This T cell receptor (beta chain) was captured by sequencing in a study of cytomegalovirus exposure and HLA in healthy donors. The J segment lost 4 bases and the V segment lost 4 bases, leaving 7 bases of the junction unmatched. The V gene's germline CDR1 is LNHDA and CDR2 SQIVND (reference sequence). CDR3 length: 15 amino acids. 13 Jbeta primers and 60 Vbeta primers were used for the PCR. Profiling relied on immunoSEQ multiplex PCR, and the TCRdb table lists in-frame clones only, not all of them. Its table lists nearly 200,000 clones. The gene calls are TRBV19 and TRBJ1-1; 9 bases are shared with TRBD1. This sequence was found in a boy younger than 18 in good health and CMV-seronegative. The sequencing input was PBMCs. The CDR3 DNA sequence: TGTGCCAGTAGTACTCGGGACAGGGAAGGCACTGAAGCTTTCTTT. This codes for CASSTRDREGTEAFF. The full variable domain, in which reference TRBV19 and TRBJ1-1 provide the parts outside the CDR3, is DGGITQSPKYLFRKEGQNVTLSCEQNLNHDAMYWYRQDPGQGLRLIYYSQIVNDFQKGDIAEGYSVSREKKESFPLTVTSAQKNPTAFYLCASSTRDREGTEAFFGQGTRLTVV.